These 19 T cell receptor beta chains were sequenced from one sample in a study of cytomegalovirus exposure and HLA in healthy donors. The study ran its PCR with 60 Vbeta and 13 Jbeta primers. Some clones are missing from TCRdb's copy, which holds only in-frame ones; the method was immunoSEQ multiplex PCR. The sample consists of 75,000 to 90,000 clones, just under 80% of them appearing once. The sequenced sample was PBMCs. These receptor sequences come from a woman aged 40 to 49 in good health and CMV-seropositive.

The rearrangement links TRBV4-2 to TRBJ2-5, with TRBD2 identical over 8 bases. The DNA end is more similar to TRBJ2-7, so the J call may be wrong. The CDR3 length is 15 residues. Germline CDR1 is LGHNA and CDR2 is YNFKEQ. The CDR3 DNA follows: TGTGCCAGCAGCATAACTAGCGGTGGGGCCTACGAGCAGTACTTC. This sequence encodes CASSITSGGAYEQYF.

The chain is built from TRBV6-5 and TRBJ1-1; D ambiguous. Germline values: CDR1 MNHEY, CDR2 SVGAGI. Trimming left V 5 bases short and J 1 base short, with 14 bases between. The CDR3 has 15 amino acids. CDR3 bases: TGTGCCAGCAGTGGGCCCAAGTTAGGGAACACTGAAGCTTTCTTT. Its translation is CASSGPKLGNTEAFF.

This chain uses TRBV6-6 with TRBJ1-1; the match to TRBD1 covers 9 bases. Germline loops: CDR1 MNHNY, CDR2 SVGAGI (reference sequence). Losses at the gene ends were 6 bases for V and 3 bases for J; bases not matched to a gene: 5. This CDR3 spans 14 amino acids. The CDR3 bases are TGTGCCAGCAGGCCCCGGGACAGGGACACTGAAGCTTTCTTT. It specifies CASRPRDRDTEAFF.

The J gene is TRBJ2-3, the V gene TRBV11-2; the match to TRBD2 covers 14 bases. CDR1 and CDR2 from the germline V gene are SGHAT and FQNNGV. CDR3 length equals 17 residues. V trimming: 1 base; J trimming: 7 bases; junction bases outside the gene matches: 7. CDR3 sequence reads: CASSLGGTSGGHYTQYF. The CDR3 nucleotides read TGTGCCAGCAGCTTAGGTGGGACTAGCGGGGGACACTATACGCAGTATTTT.

The rearrangement uses TRBV5-1 and TRBJ1-2, with 7 bases identical to TRBD1. J was trimmed by 0 bases and V by 2 bases; bases with no gene match: 7. Germline lookup yields CDR1 SGHRS and CDR2 YFSETQ. CDR3 length: 16 amino acids. The CDR3 sequence is CASSLGSDRTNYGYTF. The CDR3 nucleotides are TGCGCCAGCAGCTTAGGTTCGGACAGGACTAACTATGGCTACACCTTC. Variable domain in full (rest from reference TRBV5-1 and TRBJ1-2): KAGVTQTPRYLIKTRGQQVTLSCSPISGHRSVSWYQQTPGQGLQFLFEYFSETQRNKGNFPGRFSGRQFSNSRSEMNVSTLELGDSALYLCASSLGSDRTNYGYTFGSGTRLTVV.

The chain couples TRBV7-9 to TRBJ1-5, with D possibly matching TRBD1 (5 bases). V was pared by 1 base and J by 3 bases, with 16 bases between. The CDR3 has 17 amino acids. The germline CDR1 and CDR2 sequences are SEHNR and FQNEAQ (reference sequence). CDR3 in amino acids: CASSLEDLGHYNQPQHF. For the CDR3, the DNA is TGTGCCAGCAGCTTAGAGGACCTTGGACACTACAATCAGCCCCAGCATTTT.

The V call is TRBV27, the J call TRBJ2-7; 8 nucleotides agree with TRBD2. V shed 4 bases, J shed 5 bases, and the junction held 7 bases outside the gene matches. Looked up from germline, CDR1 is MNHEY and CDR2 is SMNVEV (reference sequence). This CDR3 spans 14 amino acids. CDR3 region: CASSYGTSRDEQYF. CDR3 DNA: TGTGCCAGCAGTTACGGGACTAGTCGCGACGAGCAGTACTTC.

This clone appeared a few times. The V gene is TRBV28, the J gene TRBJ2-7, with TRBD1 as a possible D gene (5 bases). V shed 6 bases and J shed 2 bases, with 14 bases lying between them. Germline-derived CDR1 and CDR2 are MDHEN and SYDVKM. This CDR3 contains 14 residues. The CDR3 DNA reads as TGTGCCAGCAGCTTAGGGGCTTCACCCTACGAGCAGTACTTC. Translating gives CASSLGASPYEQYF.

The chain has TRBV15 and TRBJ1-3, with D maybe TRBD1 (5 bases). CDR1 is LNHNV, CDR2 YYDKDF, per germline (reference sequence). This CDR3 is built from 16 residues. With 0 bases removed from V and 2 bases from J, the gap between germline ends came to 11 bases. The CDR3 loop reads CATSRDQGTPGNTIYF. The CDR3 nucleotides read TGTGCCACCAGCAGAGATCAGGGTACACCTGGAAACACCATATATTTT.

V usage is TRBV7-2 and J usage is TRBJ1-4; D possibly corresponds to TRBD1 (5 bases). This CDR3 comprises 15 residues. Germline CDR1 reads SGHTA; CDR2 reads FQGNSA. The V end lost 5 bases, the J end lost 4 bases, and 14 bases lay between the germline ends. As DNA, the CDR3 is TGTGCCAGCAGCATCAGGGTTTCGGGTAATGAAAAACTGTTTTTT. Translated: CASSIRVSGNEKLFF. Filled out from reference TRBV7-2 and TRBJ1-4, the complete variable domain reads GAGVSQSPSNKVTEKGKDVELRCDPISGHTALYWYRQSLGQGLEFLIYFQGNSAPDKSGLPSDRFSAERTGGSVSTLTIQRTQQEDSAVYLCASSIRVSGNEKLFFGSGTQLSVL.

The table lists this clone with a count of one. This chain uses TRBV29-1 with TRBJ2-5; tentative D call: TRBD2 (6 bases). Germline values: CDR1 SQVTM, CDR2 ANQGSEA. This CDR3 region has 14 residues. Trimming took off 6 bases at V and 4 bases at J, with 18 bases between the two ends. CDR3 protein: CSVFPPGRGETQYF. The CDR3 coding sequence is TGCAGCGTCTTCCCCCCCGGGCGGGGAGAGACCCAGTACTTC.

The V gene is TRBV7-9, the J gene TRBJ2-2; maybe TRBD1 (6 bases). There are 16 residues in the CDR3. In germline, CDR1 is SEHNR, CDR2 FQNEAQ (reference sequence). Trimming took off 2 bases at V and 3 bases at J, with 13 bases between the two ends. The CDR3 sequence: CASSLTRGRDTGELFF. The CDR3 bases are TGTGCCAGCAGCTTAACCAGGGGACGGGACACCGGGGAGCTGTTTTTT.

This chain connects TRBV4-1 to TRBJ1-2, with 9 bases identical to TRBD1. The length of the CDR3 is 15 residues. J gave up 8 bases and V 0 bases, and 7 bases lay outside the gene matches. CDR1 is MGHRA and CDR2 is YSYEKL in the germline V gene. CDR3 sequence: CASSQDPDRGNGYTF. The CDR3 coding sequence is TGCGCCAGCAGCCAAGATCCGGACAGGGGAAACGGCTACACCTTC.

V usage is TRBV23-1 and J usage is TRBJ2-3; TRBD1 matches 8 bases. TRBV23-1 is reported as an ORF; its role is uncertain. Trimming cost V 2 bases and J 4 bases; bases outside gene matches: 17. The CDR3 spans 19 residues. CDR3 loop: CASSQPGKGSDRVADTQYF. The CDR3 DNA reads TGCGCCAGCAGTCAACCGGGAAAGGGTTCGGACAGGGTTGCAGATACGCAGTATTTT.

This clone was observed once. The chain joins TRBV5-1 to TRBJ2-7, with 9 positions matching TRBD1. CDR1 and CDR2 from the germline V gene are SGHRS and YFSETQ. This CDR3 comprises 15 residues. V lost 1 base, J lost 1 base, and 3 bases stayed unmatched. The CDR3 DNA sequence: TGCGCCAGCAGCTTGACGACAGGGGGTTCCTACGAGCAGTACTTC. It encodes CASSLTTGGSYEQYF. Filled out from reference TRBV5-1 and TRBJ2-7, the complete variable domain reads KAGVTQTPRYLIKTRGQQVTLSCSPISGHRSVSWYQQTPGQGLQFLFEYFSETQRNKGNFPGRFSGRQFSNSRSEMNVSTLELGDSALYLCASSLTTGGSYEQYFGPGTRLTVT.

This clone was detected a few times. V is TRBV2 and J is TRBJ1-1, with 11 bases aligning to TRBD1. The CDR3 is 12 residues long. With V trimmed by 7 bases and J by 10 bases, 5 bases remained unmatched. Germline V CDR1 and CDR2: SNHLY, FYNNEI. The CDR3 is CASIQDRGRAFF. The CDR3 DNA reads TGTGCCAGCATTCAGGACAGGGGGCGAGCTTTCTTT. Together with reference TRBV2 and TRBJ1-1, the CDR3 gives the full variable domain: EPEVTQTPSHQVTQMGQEVILRCVPISNHLYFYWYRQILGQKVEFLVSFYNNEISEKSEIFDDQFSVERPDGSNFTLKIRSTKLEDSAMYFCASIQDRGRAFFGQGTRLTVV.

V gene TRBV6-5 combines with J gene TRBJ2-3, with 7 positions matching TRBD1. Germline trimming cut 6 bases from V and 2 bases from J; bases unmatched to any gene: 8. CDR3 length: 15 amino acids. Per germline, CDR1 MNHEY and CDR2 SVGAGI. CDR3 sequence reads: CASRTGWENTDTQYF. The CDR3 DNA is TGTGCCAGCAGGACAGGGTGGGAAAACACAGATACGCAGTATTTT.

The V gene is TRBV28, the J gene TRBJ2-7; D perhaps matches TRBD2 (6 bases). The CDR3 spans 12 residues. Trimming took 6 bases from V and 2 from J, leaving 8 bases between them. Germline assignment: CDR1 MDHEN and CDR2 SYDVKM. The CDR3 sequence is CASSGGTYEQYF. The CDR3 coding sequence is TGTGCCAGCAGCGGGGGAACCTACGAGCAGTACTTC.

Here the CDR3 DNA reads TGCAGCGTCGCCCCAGGGACAGCTACGAAAGATGGCTACACCTTC. Translating it yields CSVAPGTATKDGYTF. The chain is built from TRBV29-1 and TRBJ1-2; TRBD1 agrees at 7 bases. After removal of 6 bases from V and 6 bases from J, the junction contained 16 bases not matched to a gene. Germline V lookup: CDR1 SQVTM, CDR2 ANQGSEA. The CDR3 is 15 amino acids.